The TCR beta chain described here comes from a study of human T cells and chemical hapten exposure. TCRdb reprocessed the RACE reads with MiXCR, giving one entry per CDR3 protein. Of roughly 250,000 distinct CDR3 sequences in the sample, about 9% were seen once. Study outcomes and limitations: Expanded TCRs showed more large CDR3 clusters than pre-sensitization or healthy control sets.

As for time point: pre-sensitization, week 0. Treatment indicated: therapeutic diphenylcyclopropenone sensitization with weekly scalp DPC. Alopecia patients, 18 to 70 years old and DPC-suitable, served as donors. The ends lost 5 bases at V and 8 bases at J; junction bases unmatched: 8. Germline V gene sequence: CDR1 MNHEY, CDR2 SVGAGI. The CDR3 loop spans 14 amino acids. This clonotype was recorded a few times. The antigen is unknown. This receptor was identified in a woman between 40 and 55 years old with alopecia areata. Some clones in this sample may be carry-over from other donors' samples. Sequences were derived from whole blood, sampled in connection with sensitization to the hapten diphenylcyclopropenone (DPC). V and J are TRBV6-5 and TRBJ1-4, with 7 bases matching TRBD1. CDR3 DNA: TGTGCCAGCAGTCTACAGGGGTCAGGGGAAAAACTGTTTTTT. This encodes CASSLQGSGEKLFF.